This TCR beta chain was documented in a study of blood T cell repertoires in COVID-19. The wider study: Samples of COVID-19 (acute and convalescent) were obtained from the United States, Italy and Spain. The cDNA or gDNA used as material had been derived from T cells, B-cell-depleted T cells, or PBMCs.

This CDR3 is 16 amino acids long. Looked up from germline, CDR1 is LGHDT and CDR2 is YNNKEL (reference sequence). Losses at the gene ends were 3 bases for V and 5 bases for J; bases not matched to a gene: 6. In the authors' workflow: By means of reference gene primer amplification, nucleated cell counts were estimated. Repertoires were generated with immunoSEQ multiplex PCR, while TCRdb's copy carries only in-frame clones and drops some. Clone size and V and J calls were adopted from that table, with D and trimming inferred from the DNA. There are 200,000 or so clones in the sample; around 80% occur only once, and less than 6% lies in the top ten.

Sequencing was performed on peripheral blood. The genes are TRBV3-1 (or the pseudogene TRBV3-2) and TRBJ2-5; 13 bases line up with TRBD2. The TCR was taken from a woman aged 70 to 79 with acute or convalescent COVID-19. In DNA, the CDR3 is TGTGCCAGCAGCCAGGCAACTAGCGGGAGGGCTGAGACCCAGTACTTC. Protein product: CASSQATSGRAETQYF.